This T cell receptor (beta chain) appears in the sequencing data of a study of siplizumab effects on memory and regulatory T cells (dated by TCRdb to about 2019). Turning to the overall study: The study examined how the anti-CD2 antibody siplizumab affects alloreactive T-cell subsets in allogeneic mixed lymphocyte reactions built from human PBMCs. Broad study findings and their caveats: Roughly 75-95% of proliferating CD4+ or CD8+ clones could not be assigned a naive or memory phenotype. The cumulative frequency of alloreactive sequences that could be traced back to unstimulated CD4+ memory T cells was significantly reduced by siplizumab. No functional confirmation was obtained for the suppressive function of proliferating Tregs from siplizumab cultures. Greater diversity appeared to be present in unstimulated naive T cells than in memory T cells, and a substantial contribution to the alloresponse seemed to be made by naive cells. Because sequences below about 10^-5 frequency were poorly captured, only a minor fraction of alloreactive clones could be mapped to unstimulated subsets. In reactions with siplizumab, an average of approximately 69% of mappable alloreactive CD4+ clones were Treg-derived, compared with 25% to 30% in control reactions.

Sorted unstimulated T cells and proliferating T cells recovered from mixed lymphocyte reactions underwent TCRbeta CDR3 sequencing. Fresh whole blood from ten HLA-typed healthy donors was used as the source from which PBMCs were isolated. Library preparation employed the immunoSEQ multiplex PCR assay. The deep sequencing platform assayed around 10^5 TCR templates per sample. Genomic DNA extracted from sorted T cells was used for TCRbeta CDR3 sequencing. The study's own analysis went as follows. The R programming language was used for clonal analysis of the TCRbeta CDR3 data. Alloreactive CD4+ and CD8+ clones were identified by comparing unstimulated samples to CFSE-low samples taken after the reaction. Regulatory or non-regulatory origin of alloreactive CD4+ clones was assigned by matching sequences to the sorted unstimulated Treg and non-Treg repertoires. TCRdb carries this immuneACCESS record with in-frame sequences only. Its versions omit some clonotypes, under half of them owing to an unresolved V gene in the studies checked, with the rest unexplained. That table gives V, J and clone size, and the DNA gave D and trimming. The sample table shows 100,000 or so clones, and about 93% are seen once. The biggest ten clones account for approximately 0.32% of the sample.

A remark on this clone: No antigen is known for it. Base qualities are not recorded, but no much larger clone differs from it by a single base.

Deletion took 1 base off V and 7 bases off J, with a span of 3 bases between the germline ends. The CDR1 and CDR2 encoded by the germline V gene are SGHRS and YFSETQ. From cysteine to phenylalanine, the CDR3 is 11 amino acids long. CDR3 DNA only is kept here, 33 bases in frame from base 1. Sequencing was performed on CD4+ T cells sorted from blood. The receptor's source is a human donor in good health. The receptor chain draws on TRBV5-1 and TRBJ2-1, with the D gene not confidently named. The CDR3 region: CASSLSNEQFF. The DNA sequence reads TGCGCCAGCAGCTTGTCAAATGAGCAGTTCTTC.